Many counts were recorded for the clone carrying this T cell receptor (beta chain). Its cognate antigen is unknown. This sample is drawn from a study of T cell repertoires in cytomegalovirus infection. Trimming took off 5 bases at V and 9 bases at J, with 20 bases between the two ends. CDR3 size: 15 residues. Germline V CDR1 and CDR2: SGHAT, FQNNGV. Each CDR3 protein gets one entry after TCRdb re-called the reads with MiXCR. The sample yields 50,000 or so distinct CDR3 sequences, roughly 20% seen once. The receptor comes from a human donor in good health (CMV status not recorded). Some clones in this sample may be carry-over from other donors' samples. Source material: PBMCs, sequenced either directly or after in vitro stimulation (not recorded which). V is TRBV11-2 and J is TRBJ2-1, with D perhaps given as TRBD1 or TRBD2 (5 bases each). This CDR3 is CASSAIPLGVSEQFF. DNA for the CDR3: TGTGCCAGCAGCGCCATCCCACTAGGGGTAAGTGAGCAGTTCTTC.